This entry describes one T cell receptor (beta chain). Its specificity is not known. Deletions cut 2 bases from V and 0 bases from J, with 8 bases between. The CDR3 totals 15 residues. Germline V gene sequence: CDR1 KGHSH, CDR2 LQKENI. Peptide-pool stimulation followed by sequencing identified expanded antigen-specific CD4+ clonotypes in the ViraFEST assay. Once cultured for roughly nine days, the cells underwent separation to obtain CD4+ T cells. Vaccinated participants had no history of SARS-CoV-2 infection and tested negative for nucleocapsid antibodies. The culture medium for a few million PBMC per well included roughly 10 IU/ml IL-2 and roughly 10 ug/ml peptides. On both days 3 and 7, half of the culture medium was replaced with IL-2 medium. This sample is drawn from a study of vaccination effects on CD4 cells after COVID-19. Clones were read by immunoSEQ multiplex PCR, and TCRdb kept only the in-frame ones, dropping some. Among 55,000 to 75,000 clones listed, approximately 79% were seen once.

Sequenced here: CD4+ T cells from PBMCs cultured with HCoV-OC43 spike peptides, sampled before COVID-19 vaccination. The subset here: HCoV-OC43 spike overlapping peptide pool stimulation. The gene calls are TRBV18 and TRBJ2-1; TRBD2 is a possible D gene (5 bases). This receptor was identified in a human donor who received a COVID-19 vaccine. The CDR3 DNA follows: TGTGCCAGCTCACCAACGGGGTTCTCCTACAATGAGCAGTTCTTC. Protein product: CASSPTGFSYNEQFF.